Presented here are 2 T cell receptor beta chains from one specimen sequenced in a study of blood T cell repertoires in COVID-19. Profiling relied on immunoSEQ multiplex PCR, and the TCRdb table lists in-frame clones only, not all of them. The data show approximately 150,000 clones, with 85% to 90% seen just once and about 6.5% held by the top ten. The sample consisted of peripheral blood. Receptors were obtained from an elderly man with acute or convalescent COVID-19.

This chain links TRBV5-5 with TRBJ2-5; 9 bases line up with TRBD2. V was pared by 4 bases and J by 0 bases, with 10 bases of the junction left unmatched. Germline CDR1 and CDR2: SGHKS and YYEKEE (reference sequence). This CDR3 spans 17 amino acids. The CDR3 sequence: CASSPGLARMYQETQYF. In nucleotides, the CDR3 is TGTGCCAGCAGCCCAGGACTAGCGAGGATGTACCAAGAGACCCAGTACTTC.

V and J are TRBV6-1 and TRBJ2-5; D gene uncertain. The CDR3 runs 16 residues. V was cut by 4 bases and J by 2 bases, with 17 bases left in between. CDR1 is MNHNS, CDR2 SASEGT, per germline. DNA of the CDR3: TGTGCCAGCAGTGTGGGCTTTTACGTAAGGCAAGAGACCCAGTACTTC. Residues: CASSVGFYVRQETQYF.